Detailed here is one T cell receptor beta chain. The antigen remains undetermined. These data originate in a study of cytomegalovirus exposure and HLA in healthy donors. This CDR3 spans 13 amino acids. Trimming pared 6 bases from V and 3 bases from J, leaving 9 bases between. Germline CDR1 WNHNN, CDR2 SYGVQD (reference sequence). Findings of the study overall: Association with HLA alleles at 0.05 false discovery rate was found for 16,951 TCR beta sequences in a later analysis. One variant, a missense change in DCLRE1C, was linked in a later analysis to TCR beta V- and J-gene trimming.

The PCR had 60 Vbeta and 13 Jbeta primers. Profiled with immunoSEQ multiplex PCR; TCRdb holds only in-frame clones, not every one. The sample holds 150,000 to 200,000 clones, roughly 80% seen once. Sequencing was carried out using PBMCs. The chain is built from TRBV10-1 and TRBJ1-5; D unclear. The source is a woman in her 30s in good health and CMV-seropositive. The CDR3 DNA reads as TGCGCCAGCAGCGGAGGGATCAATCAGCCCCAGCATTTT. This sequence encodes CASSGGINQPQHF.